The 32 T cell receptor beta chains reported below all come from one sample, sequenced in a study of cytomegalovirus exposure and HLA in healthy donors. Measured with immunoSEQ multiplex PCR; TCRdb has only the in-frame clones, and not every one. Of fewer than 150,000 clones in the sample, about 84% are singletons; the top ten hold about 5.3%. Input material: PBMCs. Receptors were obtained from a man aged 18-30 years in good health and CMV-seronegative.

J is TRBJ2-3 and V is TRBV29-1; 7 bases are a match to TRBD1. Germline assignment: CDR1 SQVTM and CDR2 ANQGSEA. V lost 4 bases to trimming and J lost 0 bases; unmatched junction nucleotides: 10. The length of the CDR3 is 16 residues. The CDR3 bases are TGCAGCGTTGGACAGGGCCTCCCGTTTAGCACAGATACGCAGTATTTT. Protein product: CSVGQGLPFSTDTQYF.

This clone has more than one count but fewer than ten. This chain joins TRBV10-1 and TRBJ2-7; 8 bases map to TRBD1. V lost 3 bases and J lost 1; bases outside the gene matches: 11. CDR1 and CDR2 (germline): WNHNN, SYGVQD (reference sequence). This CDR3 contains 17 residues. The CDR3 DNA is TGCGCCAGCAGTGAATCCCCTACAGGGGGAAAGTCCTACGAGCAGTACTTC. Its protein is CASSESPTGGKSYEQYF.

The chain combines TRBV10-3 with TRBJ2-1; 7 bases line up with TRBD2. Germline V gives CDR1 ENHRY, CDR2 SYGVKD. The trim removed 5 bases at V and 8 bases at J, leaving 3 bases unmatched. The length of the CDR3 is 12 residues. CDR3 DNA: TGTGCCATCAGTCCTCTAGCGGATGAGCAGTTCTTC. The encoded protein is CAISPLADEQFF.

The J gene is TRBJ1-1, the V gene TRBV7-2, with 8 bases matching TRBD1. Germline lookup yields CDR1 SGHTA and CDR2 FQGNSA. This CDR3 is 15 amino acids long. V trimming: 5 bases; J trimming: 0 bases; junction bases outside the gene matches: 5. This CDR3 reads CASSPTTGVNTEAFF. DNA of the CDR3: TGTGCCAGCAGCCCCACGACAGGGGTGAACACTGAAGCTTTCTTT.

The chain recombines TRBV11-2 with TRBJ1-6; 8 bases agree with TRBD1. The germline V gene has CDR1 SGHAT and CDR2 FQNNGV. The CDR3 totals 14 residues. V gave up 4 bases and J gave up 5 bases; unmatched junction bases: 1. CDR3 DNA: TGTGCCAGCAGCTCGGACAGGGATAATTCACCCCTCCACTTT. This codes for CASSSDRDNSPLHF.

The chain employs TRBV4-1 and TRBJ2-3, with 8 nucleotides matching TRBD1. The CDR3 covers 13 residues. Germline assignment: CDR1 MGHRA and CDR2 YSYEKL. V gave up 10 bases and J gave up 0 bases; unmatched junction bases: 3. In DNA form, the CDR3 reads TGCGCCACCCAGGGGGCTAGCACAGATACGCAGTATTTT. It encodes CATQGASTDTQYF.

This rearrangement joins TRBV6-1 to TRBJ2-7, with 7 bases that match TRBD1. The CDR3 has 14 amino acids. The V gene end was trimmed by 6 bases and the J gene end by 2 bases; junction bases not matched to a gene: 7. The germline V gene has CDR1 MNHNS and CDR2 SASEGT. CDR3 residues: CASSQTGPTYEQYF. CDR3 in DNA: TGTGCCAGCAGCCAGACAGGGCCAACCTACGAGCAGTACTTC.

The rearrangement uses TRBV30 and TRBJ2-7; the match to TRBD2 covers 12 bases. V shed 2 bases, J shed 7 bases, and the junction held 6 bases outside the gene matches. The CDR3 has 14 residues. CDR1 and CDR2 from the germline V gene are GTSNPN and SVGIG (reference sequence). The CDR3 coding sequence is TGTGCCTGGAGTCCTCTAGCGGGAGGGGAAGAGCAGTACTTC. This gives the protein CAWSPLAGGEEQYF.

V gene TRBV7-9 combines with J gene TRBJ1-4; D is possibly TRBD1 (5 bases). With 5 bases removed from V and 7 bases from J, the gap between germline ends came to 20 bases. The CDR3 has 16 amino acids. Per germline, CDR1 SEHNR and CDR2 FQNEAQ (reference sequence). This chain's CDR3 is CASSRAADMSLEKLFF. In DNA form, the CDR3 reads TGTGCCAGCAGCCGAGCCGCGGACATGTCTCTTGAAAAACTGTTTTTT.

The chain combines TRBV28 with TRBJ2-3, with 11 bases that match TRBD1. The trim removed 4 bases at V and 5 bases at J, leaving 5 bases unmatched. The CDR3 is made up of 15 amino acids. Germline CDR1 MDHEN, CDR2 SYDVKM. The CDR3 is CASSSGQGVRDTQYF. DNA of the CDR3: TGTGCCAGCAGTTCGGGACAGGGGGTACGAGATACGCAGTATTTT.

In its sample, this clone was seen a few times. J is TRBJ1-1 and V is TRBV2; possible D gene TRBD1, 5 bases. Trimming stripped 1 base from V and 10 bases from J, with 13 bases between. Germline lookup yields CDR1 SNHLY and CDR2 FYNNEI. The CDR3 loop spans 13 amino acids. CDR3 coding DNA: TGTGCCAGCAGTGAAGAGGCAGGGCTCCGAGCTTTCTTT. This translates into CASSEEAGLRAFF. Variable domain in full (rest from reference TRBV2 and TRBJ1-1): EPEVTQTPSHQVTQMGQEVILRCVPISNHLYFYWYRQILGQKVEFLVSFYNNEISEKSEIFDDQFSVERPDGSNFTLKIRSTKLEDSAMYFCASSEEAGLRAFFGQGTRLTVV.

This clone was counted between two and nine times. This rearrangement joins TRBV2 to TRBJ2-4; D gene unclear. V was shortened by 6 bases and J by 0 bases, with 9 bases between the two germline ends. There are 14 residues in the CDR3. CDR1 and CDR2 from the germline V gene are SNHLY and FYNNEI. CDR3 nucleotides: TGTGCCAGCAGGGGCAGGATAGCCAAAAACATTCAGTACTTC. This gives the protein CASRGRIAKNIQYF.

V gene TRBV7-6 combines with J gene TRBJ2-3; a possible D gene is TRBD2 (5 bases). This CDR3 is 17 amino acids long. V shed 2 bases and J shed 0 bases, with 15 bases lying between them. Germline values: CDR1 SGHVS, CDR2 FNYEAQ. The CDR3 spells CASSLLFRGGSTDTQYF. In DNA form, the CDR3 reads TGTGCCAGCAGCTTACTGTTCCGAGGCGGGAGCACAGATACGCAGTATTTT.

For the CDR3, the DNA is TGTGCCAGTAGTTCACAGGGGGCGCAGGGGGCCAACGTCCTGACTTTC. Translating gives CASSSQGAQGANVLTF. This chain joins TRBV19 and TRBJ2-6; TRBD1 matches at 9 bases. This CDR3 is built from 16 residues. The germline V gene has CDR1 LNHDA and CDR2 SQIVND (reference sequence). The J segment lost 4 bases and the V segment lost 5 bases, leaving 6 bases of the junction unmatched.

This sequence joins TRBV19 and TRBJ2-1; 7 nucleotides agree with TRBD1. Germline CDR1 and CDR2: LNHDA and SQIVND (reference sequence). The CDR3 runs to 15 residues. The V segment lost 10 bases and the J segment 0 bases; nucleotides outside the gene matches: 9. The CDR3: CATGTALSSYNEQFF. CDR3 sequence (DNA): TGTGCCACCGGGACAGCCCTCAGCTCCTACAATGAGCAGTTCTTC. The variable domain in full, with the rest retrieved from reference TRBV19 and TRBJ2-1, is DGGITQSPKYLFRKEGQNVTLSCEQNLNHDAMYWYRQDPGQGLRLIYYSQIVNDFQKGDIAEGYSVSREKKESFPLTVTSAQKNPTAFYLCATGTALSSYNEQFFGPGTRLTVL.

Regarding this clone: This specimen includes other DNA sequences encoding the same CDR3. V usage is TRBV30 and J usage is TRBJ1-1, with 10 bases matching TRBD1. CDR1 is GTSNPN, CDR2 SVGIG, per germline (reference sequence). V was pared by 5 bases and J by 2 bases, with 2 bases of the junction left unmatched. The CDR3 extends over 13 amino acids. The DNA of the CDR3 is TGTGCCTGGGGACAGGGGGTAAACACTGAAGCTTTCTTT. Translated, it gives CAWGQGVNTEAFF.

The rearrangement links TRBV25-1 to TRBJ1-2; TRBD1 matches 8 bases. Per germline, CDR1 MGHDK and CDR2 SYGVNS. The trim removed 1 base at V and 7 bases at J, leaving 8 bases unmatched. There are 15 residues in the CDR3. CDR3 residues: CASSEFVGQGGGYTF. Here the CDR3 DNA reads TGTGCCAGCAGTGAATTTGTTGGACAGGGAGGTGGCTACACCTTC.

This chain links TRBV27 with TRBJ1-5, with a tentative D call TRBD1 (6 bases). Trimming removed 8 bases from V and 3 bases from J, with 8 bases in between. There are 12 residues in the CDR3. CDR1 MNHEY and CDR2 SMNVEV come from the germline V gene (reference sequence). The CDR3 is CASGQNNQPQHF. For the CDR3, the DNA is TGTGCCAGCGGACAGAACAATCAGCCCCAGCATTTT.

This chain links TRBV30 with TRBJ1-1; D unresolved. The CDR3 extends over 15 amino acids. CDR1 and CDR2 (germline): GTSNPN, SVGIG (reference sequence). V lost 0 bases, J lost 1 base, and 12 bases lay in between. Written as DNA, the CDR3 is TGTGCCTGGAGTGTTACAAGGAGGCGGAACACTGAAGCTTTCTTT. It translates to CAWSVTRRRNTEAFF.

This clone was observed a handful of times. The genes are TRBV19 and TRBJ2-5; a weak D match, TRBD2 (5 bases). CDR1 is LNHDA, CDR2 SQIVND, per germline (reference sequence). Trimming pared 6 bases from V and 4 bases from J, leaving 15 bases between. The CDR3 runs 14 residues. CDR3 in amino acids: CASSTPNGGETQYF. Here the CDR3 DNA reads TGTGCCAGTAGCACCCCCAATGGAGGAGAGACCCAGTACTTC.

The chain's CDR3 is CASSWTGRTNEKLFF. As DNA, the CDR3 is TGCGCCAGCAGCTGGACAGGGAGGACTAATGAAAAACTGTTTTTT. The V and J genes are TRBV5-1 and TRBJ1-4, with 8 bases lining up with TRBD1. The CDR3 extends over 15 amino acids. Losses at the gene ends were 3 bases for V and 2 bases for J; bases not matched to a gene: 3. Germline V gene sequence: CDR1 SGHRS, CDR2 YFSETQ. Supplemented by reference TRBV5-1 and TRBJ1-4, the full variable domain reads KAGVTQTPRYLIKTRGQQVTLSCSPISGHRSVSWYQQTPGQGLQFLFEYFSETQRNKGNFPGRFSGRQFSNSRSEMNVSTLELGDSALYLCASSWTGRTNEKLFFGSGTQLSVL.

The chain links TRBV2 to TRBJ1-2, with 8 bases identical to TRBD1. The CDR3 loop spans 13 amino acids. Germline assignment: CDR1 SNHLY and CDR2 FYNNEI. V was pared by 6 bases and J by 5 bases, with 5 bases of the junction left unmatched. DNA of the CDR3: TGTGCCAGCAGGGGCAGGGGGCCGTATGGCTACACCTTC. Translated: CASRGRGPYGYTF.

The gene calls are TRBV11-3 and TRBJ2-1; 9 bases match TRBD1. Trimming cost V 5 bases and J 4 bases; bases outside gene matches: 6. Germline CDR1 reads SGHNT; CDR2 reads YENEEA. CDR3 length: 15 amino acids. CDR3 DNA sequence: TGTGCCAGCAGCCTCGGGACAGGGTTGTACAATGAGCAGTTCTTC. It yields the protein CASSLGTGLYNEQFF.

This clone was counted once. The chain joins TRBV19 to TRBJ1-5; a weak D match, TRBD1 (5 bases). The CDR3 consists of 9 residues. From germline, CDR1 is LNHDA and CDR2 SQIVND (reference sequence). Trimming removed 11 bases from V and 8 bases from J, with 7 bases in between. The CDR3 sequence is CAGGEPQHF. CDR3 nucleotide sequence: TGTGCCGGGGGGGAGCCCCAGCATTTT. Full variable domain (outside the CDR3, taken from reference TRBV19 and TRBJ1-5): DGGITQSPKYLFRKEGQNVTLSCEQNLNHDAMYWYRQDPGQGLRLIYYSQIVNDFQKGDIAEGYSVSREKKESFPLTVTSAQKNPTAFYLCAGGEPQHFGDGTRLSIL.

This chain links TRBV4-1 with TRBJ1-5; D gene ambiguous. V shed 0 bases and J shed 1 base, with 19 bases lying between them. The CDR3 covers 19 residues. The germline V gene has CDR1 MGHRA and CDR2 YSYEKL. CDR3 nucleotide sequence: TGCGCCAGCAGCCAAGAGATGACTACCCTCATGGTCAGCAATCAGCCCCAGCATTTT. This codes for CASSQEMTTLMVSNQPQHF.

The chain combines TRBV6-6 with TRBJ2-7, with D possibly being TRBD1 (5 bases). This CDR3 is built from 13 residues. Germline-derived CDR1 and CDR2 are MNHNY and SVGAGI (reference sequence). V was shortened by 6 bases and J by 2 bases, with 11 bases between the two germline ends. The CDR3 spells CASRLRETYEQYF. Here the CDR3 DNA reads TGTGCCAGCAGGCTCAGGGAAACCTACGAGCAGTACTTC.

The V call is TRBV10-2, the J call TRBJ2-7; D possibly corresponds to TRBD1 (7 bases). The V end was cut by 7 bases, the J end by 2 bases, with 15 bases between. This CDR3 is 14 amino acids long. Germline V gene data show CDR1 as WSHSY and CDR2 as SAAADI. CDR3 amino acids: CASKGGQGAYEQYF. Here the CDR3 DNA reads TGCGCCAGCAAAGGGGGGCAGGGGGCCTACGAGCAGTACTTC.

The V gene is TRBV9, the J gene TRBJ2-4, with 8 bases fitting TRBD2. This CDR3 is 14 amino acids long. V lost 4 bases to trimming and J lost 7 bases; unmatched junction nucleotides: 7. Germline V gene lookup returns CDR1 SGDLS and CDR2 YYNGEE. Here the CDR3 reads CASSSDSGVNIQYF. CDR3 in DNA: TGTGCCAGCAGCTCGGATAGCGGGGTCAACATTCAGTACTTC.

The chain has TRBV11-2 and TRBJ1-1; D gene ambiguous. Germline V CDR1 and CDR2: SGHAT, FQNNGV. Trimming cost V 3 bases and J 7 bases, with 12 bases left between them. The length of the CDR3 is 13 residues. The CDR3 here is CASSLGLGSEAFF. The CDR3 nucleotides read TGTGCCAGCAGCTTGGGTTTGGGGAGTGAAGCTTTCTTT.

This sequence joins TRBV27 and TRBJ2-7, with 11 bases matching TRBD1. V shed 6 bases, J shed 3 bases, and the junction held 7 bases outside the gene matches. Germline assignment: CDR1 MNHEY and CDR2 SMNVEV (reference sequence). The CDR3 length is 15 residues. CDR3 residues: CASRAPGTGGYEQYF. The DNA of the CDR3 is TGTGCCAGCAGGGCCCCCGGGACAGGGGGCTACGAGCAGTACTTC.

This clone was observed a handful of times. This rearrangement joins TRBV2 to TRBJ1-6; no clear D. V dropped 4 bases and J dropped 7 bases, with 11 bases sitting between them. This CDR3 contains 14 residues. In germline, CDR1 is SNHLY, CDR2 FYNNEI. The CDR3 DNA sequence: TGTGCCAGCAGTGTTTACAGTTCCAATTCACCCCTCCACTTT. It translates to CASSVYSSNSPLHF. The whole variable domain, filled in from reference TRBV2 and TRBJ1-6, reads EPEVTQTPSHQVTQMGQEVILRCVPISNHLYFYWYRQILGQKVEFLVSFYNNEISEKSEIFDDQFSVERPDGSNFTLKIRSTKLEDSAMYFCASSVYSSNSPLHFGNGTRLTVT.

The chain joins TRBV27 to TRBJ1-6; 9 bases are shared with TRBD1. The CDR3 runs to 15 residues. Germline CDR1 reads MNHEY; CDR2 reads SMNVEV (reference sequence). The J segment lost 7 bases and the V segment lost 0 bases, leaving 1 base of the junction unmatched. In nucleotides, the CDR3 is TGTGCCAGCAGTTTATCGACAGGGGGGAATTCACCCCTCCACTTT. It specifies CASSLSTGGNSPLHF.